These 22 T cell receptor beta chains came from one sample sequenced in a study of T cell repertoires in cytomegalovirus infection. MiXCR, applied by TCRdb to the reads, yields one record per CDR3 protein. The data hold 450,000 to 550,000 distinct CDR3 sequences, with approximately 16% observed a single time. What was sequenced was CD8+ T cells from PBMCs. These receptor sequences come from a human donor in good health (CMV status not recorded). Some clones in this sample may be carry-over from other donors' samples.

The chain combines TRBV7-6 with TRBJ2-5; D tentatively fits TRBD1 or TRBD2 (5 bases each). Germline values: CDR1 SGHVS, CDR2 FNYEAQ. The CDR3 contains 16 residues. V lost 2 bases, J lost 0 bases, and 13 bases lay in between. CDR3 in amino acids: CASSLQGRGYQETQYF. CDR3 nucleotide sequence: TGTGCCAGCAGCTTACAGGGACGAGGGTACCAAGAGACCCAGTACTTC.

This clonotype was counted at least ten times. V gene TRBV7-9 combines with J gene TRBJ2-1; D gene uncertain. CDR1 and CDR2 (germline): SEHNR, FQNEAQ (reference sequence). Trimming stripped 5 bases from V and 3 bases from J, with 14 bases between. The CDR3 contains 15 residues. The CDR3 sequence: CASSPSGRYYNEQFF. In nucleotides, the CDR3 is TGTGCCAGCAGCCCCAGTGGCAGGTACTACAATGAGCAGTTCTTC.

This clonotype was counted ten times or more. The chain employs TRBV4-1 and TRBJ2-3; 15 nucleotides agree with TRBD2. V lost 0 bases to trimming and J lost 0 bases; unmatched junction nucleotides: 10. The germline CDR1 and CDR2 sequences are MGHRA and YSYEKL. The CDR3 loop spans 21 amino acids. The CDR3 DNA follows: TGCGCCAGCAGCCAAGAACGGACTAGCGGGGGGGCCTTAAGGAGCACAGATACGCAGTATTTT. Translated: CASSQERTSGGALRSTDTQYF.

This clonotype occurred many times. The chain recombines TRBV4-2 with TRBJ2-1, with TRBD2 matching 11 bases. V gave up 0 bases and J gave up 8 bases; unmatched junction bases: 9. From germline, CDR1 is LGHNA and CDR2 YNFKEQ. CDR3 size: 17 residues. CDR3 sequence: CASSQDLLAGGSHEQFF. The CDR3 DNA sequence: TGTGCCAGCAGCCAAGATCTTCTAGCGGGAGGTAGCCATGAGCAGTTCTTC.

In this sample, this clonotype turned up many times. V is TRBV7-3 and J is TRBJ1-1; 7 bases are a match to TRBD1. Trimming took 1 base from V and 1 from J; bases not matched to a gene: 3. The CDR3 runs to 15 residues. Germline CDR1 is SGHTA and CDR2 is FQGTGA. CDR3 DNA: TGTGCCAGCAGCTTAATTAGGGACAGGAACACTGAAGCTTTCTTT. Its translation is CASSLIRDRNTEAFF.

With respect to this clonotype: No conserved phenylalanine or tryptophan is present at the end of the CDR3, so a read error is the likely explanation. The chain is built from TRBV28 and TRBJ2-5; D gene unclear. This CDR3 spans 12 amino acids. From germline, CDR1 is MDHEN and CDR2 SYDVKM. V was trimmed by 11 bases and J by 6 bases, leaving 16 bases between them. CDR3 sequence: CASGAARKTQYL. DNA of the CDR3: TGTGCCTCCGGCGCGGCGAGAAAGACCCAGTACTTA.

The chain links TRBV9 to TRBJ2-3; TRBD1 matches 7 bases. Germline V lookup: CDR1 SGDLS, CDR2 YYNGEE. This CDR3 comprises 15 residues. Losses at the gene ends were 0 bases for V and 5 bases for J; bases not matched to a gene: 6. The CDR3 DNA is TGTGCCAGCAGCGTAGGACAGGGTGAATTAGATACGCAGTATTTT. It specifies CASSVGQGELDTQYF.

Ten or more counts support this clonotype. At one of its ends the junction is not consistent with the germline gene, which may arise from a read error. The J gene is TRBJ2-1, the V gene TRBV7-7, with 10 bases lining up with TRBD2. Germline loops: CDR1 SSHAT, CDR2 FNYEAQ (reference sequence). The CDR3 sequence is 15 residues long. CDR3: CASSLGAGGGNEQFF. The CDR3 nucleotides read TGTGCTAGCAGCTTAGGAGCGGGAGGGGGGAATGAGCAGTTCTTC.

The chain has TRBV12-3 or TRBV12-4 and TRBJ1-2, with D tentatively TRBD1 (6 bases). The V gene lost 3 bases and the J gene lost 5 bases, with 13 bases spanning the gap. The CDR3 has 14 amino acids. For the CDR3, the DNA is TGTGCCAGCAGTTTCCCCAGGGGCTTTTATGGCTACACCTTC. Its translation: CASSFPRGFYGYTF.

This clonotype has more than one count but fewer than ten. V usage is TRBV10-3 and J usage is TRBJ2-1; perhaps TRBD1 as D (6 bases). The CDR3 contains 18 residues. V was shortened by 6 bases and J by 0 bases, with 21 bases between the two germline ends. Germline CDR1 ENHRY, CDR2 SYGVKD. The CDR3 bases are TGTGCCATCAGGGGACAAGGACAATTTTCCAGCTCCTACAATGAGCAGTTCTTC. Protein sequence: CAIRGQGQFSSSYNEQFF.

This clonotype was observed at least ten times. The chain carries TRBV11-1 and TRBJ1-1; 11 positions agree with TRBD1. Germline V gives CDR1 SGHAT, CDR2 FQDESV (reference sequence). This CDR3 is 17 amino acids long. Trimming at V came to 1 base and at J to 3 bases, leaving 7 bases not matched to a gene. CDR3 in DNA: TGTGCCAGCAGCTTAGGGTGGACAGGGGGCGCGGACACTGAAGCTTTCTTT. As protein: CASSLGWTGGADTEAFF.

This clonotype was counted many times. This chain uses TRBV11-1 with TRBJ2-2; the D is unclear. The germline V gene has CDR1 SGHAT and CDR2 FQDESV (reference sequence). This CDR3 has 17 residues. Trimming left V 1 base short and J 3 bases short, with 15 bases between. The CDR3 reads CASSLVSENTYTGELFF. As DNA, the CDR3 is TGTGCCAGCAGCTTAGTAAGTGAAAACACCTACACCGGGGAGCTGTTTTTT.

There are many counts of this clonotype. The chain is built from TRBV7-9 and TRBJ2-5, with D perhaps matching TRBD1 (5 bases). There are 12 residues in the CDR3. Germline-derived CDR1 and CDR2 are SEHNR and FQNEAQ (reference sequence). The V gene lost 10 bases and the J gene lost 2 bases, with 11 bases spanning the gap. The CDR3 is CAIQVFQETQYF. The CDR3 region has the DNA TGTGCCATACAGGTTTTTCAAGAGACCCAGTACTTC.

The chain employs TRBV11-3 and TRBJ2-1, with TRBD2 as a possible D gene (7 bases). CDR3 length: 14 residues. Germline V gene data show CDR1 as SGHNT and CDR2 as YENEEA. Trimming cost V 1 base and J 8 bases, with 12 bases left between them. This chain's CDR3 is CASSLGGGGDEQFF. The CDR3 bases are TGTGCCAGCAGCTTAGGCGGGGGCGGTGATGAGCAGTTCTTC. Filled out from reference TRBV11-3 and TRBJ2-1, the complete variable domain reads EAGVVQSPRYKIIEKKQPVAFWCNPISGHNTLYWYLQNLGQGPELLIRYENEEAVDDSQLPKDRFSAERLKGVDSTLKIQPAELGDSAVYLCASSLGGGGDEQFFGPGTRLTVL.

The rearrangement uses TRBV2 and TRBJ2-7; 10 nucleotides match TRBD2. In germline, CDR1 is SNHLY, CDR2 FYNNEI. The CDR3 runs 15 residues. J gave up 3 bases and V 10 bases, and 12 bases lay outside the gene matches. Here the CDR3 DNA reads TGTGCCATTCGACTAGCGGGCGGCCGGAGCTACGAGCAGTACTTC. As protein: CAIRLAGGRSYEQYF.

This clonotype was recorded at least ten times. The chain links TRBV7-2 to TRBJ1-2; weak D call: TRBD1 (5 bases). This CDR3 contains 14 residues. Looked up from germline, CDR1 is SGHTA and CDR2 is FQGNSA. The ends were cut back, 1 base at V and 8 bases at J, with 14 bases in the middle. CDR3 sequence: CASSLGLTVYGYTF. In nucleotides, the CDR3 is TGTGCCAGCAGCTTAGGCTTGACAGTCTACGGCTACACCTTC. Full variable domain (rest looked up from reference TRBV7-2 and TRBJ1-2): GAGVSQSPSNKVTEKGKDVELRCDPISGHTALYWYRQSLGQGLEFLIYFQGNSAPDKSGLPSDRFSAERTGGSVSTLTIQRTQQEDSAVYLCASSLGLTVYGYTFGSGTRLTVV.

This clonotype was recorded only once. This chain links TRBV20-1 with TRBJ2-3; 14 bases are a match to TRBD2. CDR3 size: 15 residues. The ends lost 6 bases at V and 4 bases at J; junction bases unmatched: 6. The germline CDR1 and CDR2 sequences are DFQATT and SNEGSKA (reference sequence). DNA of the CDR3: TGCAGTGCCAGACTAGCGGGAGGGAGCGCAGATACGCAGTATTTT. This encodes CSARLAGGSADTQYF.

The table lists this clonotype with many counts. CDR3 residues: CASGLSGNTEAFF. The CDR3 nucleotides are TGTGCTAGTGGTTTAAGCGGGAACACTGAAGCTTTCTTT. J is TRBJ1-1 and V is TRBV12-5; D gene uncertain. V was clipped by 3 bases and J by 1 base, with 6 bases between them. This CDR3 contains 13 residues. CDR1 LGHNT and CDR2 FRNRAP come from the germline V gene.

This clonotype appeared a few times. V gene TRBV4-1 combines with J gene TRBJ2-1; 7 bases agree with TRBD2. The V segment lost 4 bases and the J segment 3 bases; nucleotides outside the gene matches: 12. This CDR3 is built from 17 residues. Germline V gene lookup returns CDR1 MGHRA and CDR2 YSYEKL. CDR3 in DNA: TGCGCCAGCAGCCCAACTCCGGGCGGGGGTTACTACAATGAGCAGTTCTTC. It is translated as CASSPTPGGGYYNEQFF.

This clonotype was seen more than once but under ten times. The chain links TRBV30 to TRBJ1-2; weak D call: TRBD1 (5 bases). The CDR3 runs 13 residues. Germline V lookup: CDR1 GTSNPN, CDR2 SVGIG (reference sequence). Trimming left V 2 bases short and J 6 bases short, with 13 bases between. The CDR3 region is CAWSYREGNGYTF. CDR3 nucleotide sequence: TGTGCCTGGAGTTATAGGGAGGGGAATGGCTACACCTTC.

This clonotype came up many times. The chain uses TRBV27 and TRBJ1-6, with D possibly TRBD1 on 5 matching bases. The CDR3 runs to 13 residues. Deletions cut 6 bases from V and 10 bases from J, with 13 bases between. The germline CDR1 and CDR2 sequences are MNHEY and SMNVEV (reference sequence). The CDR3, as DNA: TGTGCCAGCAGGTCAGGGTCTCACTCACCCCTCCACTTT. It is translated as CASRSGSHSPLHF.

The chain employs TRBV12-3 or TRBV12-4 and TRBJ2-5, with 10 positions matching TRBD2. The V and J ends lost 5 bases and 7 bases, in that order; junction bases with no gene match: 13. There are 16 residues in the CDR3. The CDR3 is CASSPGGLARDRTQYF. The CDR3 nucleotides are TGTGCCAGCAGTCCCGGGGGACTAGCGAGAGATCGGACCCAGTACTTC.